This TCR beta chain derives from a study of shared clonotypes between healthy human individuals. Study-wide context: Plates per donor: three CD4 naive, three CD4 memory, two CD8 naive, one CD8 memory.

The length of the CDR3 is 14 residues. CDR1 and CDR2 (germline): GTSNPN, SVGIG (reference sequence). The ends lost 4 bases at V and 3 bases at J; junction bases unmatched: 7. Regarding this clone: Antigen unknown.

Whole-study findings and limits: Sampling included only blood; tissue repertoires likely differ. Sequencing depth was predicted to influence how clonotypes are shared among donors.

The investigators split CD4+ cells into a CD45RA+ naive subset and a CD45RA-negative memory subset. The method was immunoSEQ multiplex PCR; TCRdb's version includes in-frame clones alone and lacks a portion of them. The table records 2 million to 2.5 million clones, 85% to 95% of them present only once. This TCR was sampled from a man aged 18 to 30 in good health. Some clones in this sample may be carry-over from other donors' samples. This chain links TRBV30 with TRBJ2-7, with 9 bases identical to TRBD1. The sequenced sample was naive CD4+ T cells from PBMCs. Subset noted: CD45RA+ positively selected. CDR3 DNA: TGTGCCTGGACCACGGGACAGGGAGGCTACGAGCAGTACTTC. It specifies CAWTTGQGGYEQYF.